This T cell receptor (beta chain) was identified during a study of blood T cell repertoires in COVID-19. About the research overall: COVID-19 samples, acute and convalescent, were from the United States, Italy and Spain.

Trimming took 6 bases from V and 2 from J; bases not matched to a gene: 2. CDR3 length: 14 residues. Germline V CDR1 and CDR2: MNHEY, SMNVEV (reference sequence). Authors' processing steps: Amplification with reference gene primers provided the estimates of nucleated cell counts. Repertoires were generated with immunoSEQ multiplex PCR, while TCRdb's copy carries only in-frame clones and drops some. V, J and clone size were drawn from that table, and D and trimming were deduced from the DNA. This sample carries about 240,000 clones, about 80% of them seen once, and the ten largest clones take about 3.1%.

This receptor was taken from a woman aged 80 or over with acute or convalescent COVID-19. This chain links TRBV27 with TRBJ1-2; 11 bases map to TRBD1. Sample: peripheral blood. The CDR3 DNA follows: TGTGCCAGCAGGAGGACAGGGGGCAACTATGGCTACACCTTC. Translation: CASRRTGGNYGYTF.